This T cell receptor beta chain was recovered during a study of human T cells and chemical hapten exposure. This clonotype came up many times. A single record per CDR3 protein comes from TCRdb applying MiXCR to the RACE reads. The sample shows some 71,000 distinct CDR3 sequences, more than 9.5% of them seen only once. The sample's time point: patch test 3, about 24 weeks after DPC sensitization. Noted treatment: therapeutic diphenylcyclopropenone sensitization with weekly scalp DPC. The clonotype originates from a woman in her forties or fifties with alopecia areata. Some clones in this sample may be carry-over from other donors' samples. This specimen was whole blood, taken in connection with sensitization to the hapten diphenylcyclopropenone (DPC).

This chain's CDR3 is CASSQVLTRQGGEKLFF. Here the CDR3 DNA reads TGCGCCAGCAGCCAAGTTCTAACGAGACAAGGAGGTGAAAAACTGTTTTTT. This rearrangement joins TRBV4-1 to TRBJ1-4; D unresolved. CDR1 is MGHRA, CDR2 YSYEKL, per germline. The CDR3 runs to 17 residues. V gave up 1 base and J gave up 7 bases, with 19 bases separating them.